The rows below give T cell receptor beta chains drawn from one sample of a study of cytomegalovirus exposure and HLA in healthy donors. Assay used: immunoSEQ multiplex PCR; TCRdb lists only in-frame clones, some missing. In the table there are some 150,000 clones, 68% of which are singletons. Sequencing was performed on PBMCs. The source of these receptors is a man aged 55-75 years in good health and CMV-seronegative. Each CDR3 is given with its conserved first and last residue. Fields, in order: V gene, clone size, J gene, D gene, CDR3 DNA, CDR3 protein. The D gene is left open where the match is weak. Expanded clones are given a class, and other clones once, few, many or no size at all.

>TRBV7-2|.|TRBJ2-7|TRBD2
TGTGCCAGCAGCTTGGGCCTTGGGGCGGGAGCCTACGAGCAGTACTTC
CASSLGLGAGAYEQYF
>TRBV4-1|once|TRBJ1-6|.
TGCGCCAGCAGCCTGAGGGGGGGCGCAGGGTCACCCCTCCACTTT
CASSLRGGAGSPLHF
>TRBV9|.|TRBJ1-4|TRBD1
TGTGCCAGCAGCCCGGGACAGGAGGGTGAAAAACTGTTTTTT
CASSPGQEGEKLFF
>TRBV4-1|.|TRBJ2-7|.
TGCGCCAGCAGCCAGGTGGCAGAAACCTACGAGCAGTACTTC
CASSQVAETYEQYF
>TRBV5-8|.|TRBJ1-6|.
TGTGCCAGCAGCTTGCTAAGGTTAGGGAGCGCCTATAATTCACCCCTCCACTTT
CASSLLRLGSAYNSPLHF
>TRBV7-3|.|TRBJ2-1|.
TGTGCCAGCAGCCCGACTAGTTTCAATGAGCAGTTCTTC
CASSPTSFNEQFF
>TRBV19|few|TRBJ1-2|TRBD1
TGTGCCACCCTACCGCGGACAGGGATCCCTCGCTACACCTTC
CATLPRTGIPRYTF
>TRBV6-5|once|TRBJ1-1|.
TGTGCCAGCAGTATCAAAAACAGGTTAACTGAAGCTTTCTTT
CASSIKNRLTEAFF
>TRBV6-6|.|TRBJ2-1|.
TGTGCCAGCGGACGAGCGGTCCTATTCCAAAATGAGCAGTTCTTC
CASGRAVLFQNEQFF
>TRBV2|.|TRBJ2-3|.
TGTGCCGCCACACTGGGGCAGGGAACGGATACGCAGTATTTT
CAATLGQGTDTQYF
>TRBV10-2|.|TRBJ2-1|TRBD1
TGCGCCAGCAGTGAACAGGGGCATGACAATGAGCAGTTCTTC
CASSEQGHDNEQFF
>TRBV7-2|.|TRBJ1-5|TRBD1
TGTGCCAGCAGTTTTGACAGGGGGGGTCGGCCCCAGCATTTT
CASSFDRGGRPQHF
>TRBV5-1|once|TRBJ1-2|.
TGCGCCAGCAGCCGGCTTGGAGACTATGGCTACACCTTC
CASSRLGDYGYTF
>TRBV2|.|TRBJ1-1|TRBD1
TGTGCCAGCAGTGGATTAAGCGAGTACGACAGGGCGTACACTGAAGCTTTCTTT
CASSGLSEYDRAYTEAFF
>TRBV5-4|.|TRBJ2-7|.
TGTGCCAGCAGCTTGGCCCCGCGGGACGAGCAGTACTTC
CASSLAPRDEQYF
>TRBV7-2|.|TRBJ2-1|TRBD1
TGTGCCAGCAGCACTCAGGGGGATGCTGAGCAGTTCTTC
CASSTQGDAEQFF
>TRBV5-1|.|TRBJ1-3|.
TGCGCCAGCAGCTTGGATGGAGCCCAAGGAAACACCATATATTTT
CASSLDGAQGNTIYF
>TRBV5-1|once|TRBJ2-1|.
TGCGCCAGCAGCTTGTCAGGTTCATACAATGAGCAGTTCTTC
CASSLSGSYNEQFF
>TRBV5-5|.|TRBJ1-1|.
TGTGCCAGCAGCTTGCAGGGGTTGGGCACTGAAGCTTTCTTT
CASSLQGLGTEAFF
>TRBV7-3|.|TRBJ2-2|.
TGTGCCAGCAGCTTAAGGTGGCAGGGGAACACCGGGGAGCTGTTTTTT
CASSLRWQGNTGELFF